This T cell receptor beta chain derives from a study of blood T cell repertoires in COVID-19. Whole-study context: Acute-phase and convalescent COVID-19 samples originated in the United States, Italy and Spain. Sample material is recorded as cDNA or gDNA derived from T cells, B-cell-depleted T cells, or PBMCs.

Trimming shortened V by 2 bases and J by 3 bases, and 8 bases separated the two germline ends. The CDR3 runs 13 residues. CDR1 and CDR2 from the germline V gene are SGHRS and YFSETQ. In the original analysis: Reference gene primers were amplified, and this amplification served to estimate nucleated cell counts. The table came from immunoSEQ multiplex PCR; TCRdb's copy has only in-frame clones and leaves some out. From that table come the V and J calls and clone size; the DNA was used to work out D and trimming. Of around 64,000 clones listed, roughly 85% are singletons. This TCR came from a man in his fifties or sixties with acute or convalescent COVID-19. V and J are TRBV5-1 and TRBJ1-1; D ambiguous. The sample consisted of peripheral blood. CDR3 loop: CASSFSEDTEAFF. The CDR3 DNA is TGCGCCAGCAGCTTTTCAGAAGACACTGAAGCTTTCTTT.